Listed here is a single T cell receptor (beta chain). What it binds is unknown. An overlapping HIV-1 Gag peptide pool stimulated these cells at approximately 0.91 ug/peptide/mL. Responding CD4+ T cells were sorted by upregulation of both CD40 ligand and CD69. Sequencing used immunoSEQ version 4 in survey mode. Repertoires were generated with immunoSEQ multiplex PCR, while TCRdb's copy carries only in-frame clones and drops some. Found here are several thousand clones, more than 65% of them singletons; the top ten hold roughly 2%. This sample was taken from a study of persistence of HIV-infected CD4 T cells. Overall study context: Suppressive ART had lasted a median of around 8 years. Multiple blood draws of up to roughly 200 mL, except a couple of donors with single leukapheresis.

The CDR3 covers 13 residues. CDR1 is SGHDT and CDR2 is YYEEEE in the germline V gene. Trimming pared 0 bases from V and 4 bases from J, leaving 7 bases between. Findings of the study overall: Antigen-responding cells were enriched for degenerate expanded CDR3beta sequences.

The material was CD4+ T cells sorted from PBMCs after roughly 18-hour stimulation, obtained from a patient who received antiretroviral therapy. The V call is TRBV5-6, the J call TRBJ1-1; D remains ambiguous. The receptor's source is an adult woman with HIV who was CMV-seropositive. In DNA, the CDR3 is TGTGCCAGCAGCTTGGGGAGTGGCACTGAAGCTTTCTTT. Amino acid sequence: CASSLGSGTEAFF.